The T cell receptor (beta chain) under discussion was sequenced for a study of cytomegalovirus exposure and HLA in healthy donors. The study, taken as a whole, reports: With DRB1 most and HLA-C fewest, TCR association rates differed between HLA loci in a later analysis. According to the study, approximately 150 TCR beta chains were cytomegalovirus-associated.

PCR primers comprised 60 Vbeta and 13 Jbeta primers. Data came from immunoSEQ multiplex PCR; TCRdb stores just in-frame clones and leaves some out. The sample holds 120,000 to 150,000 clones, approximately 79% seen once. The length of the CDR3 is 19 residues. Trimming removed 0 bases from V and 4 bases from J; junction bases left unmatched: 12. The germline CDR1 and CDR2 sequences are MGHRA and YSYEKL. Points on this clone: Its antigen remains unidentified.

The V call is TRBV4-1, the J call TRBJ2-5, with TRBD2 identical over 12 bases. The sequenced material came from PBMCs. The sequence derives from a woman aged 30 to 39 in good health and CMV-seronegative. The CDR3 sequence: CASSQDRTSGIPGRETQYF. The CDR3, as DNA: TGCGCCAGCAGCCAAGACAGGACTAGCGGGATCCCCGGGCGAGAGACCCAGTACTTC.